Described below is a single T cell receptor beta chain sequence and its context. What it binds is unknown. The assay was immunoSEQ multiplex PCR, and TCRdb's table has in-frame clones only and misses some. The sample consists of 90,000 to 120,000 clones, 86% of them appearing once. This entry belongs to a study of T cell responses to AZD1222 COVID-19 vaccine. Study-wide findings and caveats: Only a handful of AZD1222 recipients, several in all, had baseline seropositivity. Spike was spanned by vaccine-associated CD4 TCRs, which were dominant at 160-218 and 743-854.

The trim removed 0 bases at V and 6 bases at J, leaving 7 bases unmatched. Germline CDR1 reads MGHRA; CDR2 reads YSYEKL. The CDR3 loop spans 15 amino acids. This sample comprised peripheral blood, obtained 28 days after the second dose of the MenACWY control vaccine. The chain uses TRBV4-1 and TRBJ2-7; 8 nucleotides agree with TRBD1. The clonotype originates from an adult who received the MenACWY meningococcal vaccine as a control. CDR3: CASSQDLGRGREQYF. The CDR3 DNA is TGCGCCAGCAGCCAAGATCTAGGCAGGGGGCGCGAGCAGTACTTC.